The next 6 T cell receptor beta chains were all read from a single sample in a study of CD8 T cells in ankylosing spondylitis. Findings of the study overall: What seemed typical of ankylosing spondylitis blood was a TCR beta motif built from 7 or 8 highly homologous variants.

Antigen specificity for these receptors is unknown. Each CDR3 protein gets one entry after TCRdb re-called the 5' RACE reads with MiXCR. The data contain 670,000 or so distinct CDR3 sequences, over 15% of them singletons. Source material: blood, either unsorted or a sorted T cell fraction (not recorded which). The origin of the receptors is a male donor with ankylosing spondylitis.

V gene TRBV4-2 combines with J gene TRBJ2-2; 9 bases match TRBD1. Germline CDR1 and CDR2: LGHNA and YNFKEQ. The CDR3 contains 21 residues. J lost 2 bases, V lost 0 bases, and 16 bases had no gene match. CDR3: CASSQDGTGFGGNINTGELFF. In DNA, the CDR3 is TGTGCCAGCAGCCAAGATGGGACAGGGTTTGGGGGGAATATAAACACCGGGGAGCTGTTTTTT.

CDR3 DNA sequence: TGTGCCAGCAGAAAGAACCCCCTTTCACCCCTCCACTTT. It specifies CASRKNPLSPLHF. V and J are TRBV7-3 and TRBJ1-6; D unclear. CDR1 SGHTA and CDR2 FQGTGA come from the germline V gene. CDR3 length equals 13 residues. Trimming took off 6 bases at V and 9 bases at J, with 12 bases between the two ends.

The chain employs TRBV5-1 and TRBJ2-3; no definite D call. Germline CDR1 reads SGHRS; CDR2 reads YFSETQ. V gave up 4 bases and J gave up 9 bases, with 15 bases separating them. The CDR3 runs 13 residues. The CDR3: CASSTGDPGTQYF. DNA for the CDR3: TGCGCCAGCAGCACTGGAGACCCCGGGACGCAGTATTTT. The full variable domain, its missing parts supplied by reference TRBV5-1 and TRBJ2-3, is KAGVTQTPRYLIKTRGQQVTLSCSPISGHRSVSWYQQTPGQGLQFLFEYFSETQRNKGNFPGRFSGRQFSNSRSEMNVSTLELGDSALYLCASSTGDPGTQYFGPGTRLTVL.

The genes are TRBV5-1 and TRBJ2-1; 9 bases line up with TRBD1. This CDR3 is built from 15 residues. Germline trimming cut 4 bases from V and 8 bases from J; bases unmatched to any gene: 10. Germline-derived CDR1 and CDR2 are SGHRS and YFSETQ. The CDR3 DNA reads TGCGCCAGCAGCACAGACCAGGACAGGGGCGATGAGCAGTTCTTC. This sequence encodes CASSTDQDRGDEQFF.

The sample holds a few counts of this clonotype. The chain joins TRBV5-1 to TRBJ2-1; D is tentatively TRBD1 or TRBD2 (5 bases each). The CDR3 contains 18 residues. The germline CDR1 and CDR2 sequences are SGHRS and YFSETQ. Trimming cost V 4 bases and J 5 bases, with 25 bases left between them. The DNA of the CDR3 is TGCGCCAGCAGCACATCCTTCCCGGGACCCTCGGGACACAATGAGCAGTTCTTC. It codes for CASSTSFPGPSGHNEQFF.

This clonotype was detected ten times or more. The chain's CDR3 is CASSQESSGAGGSYEQYF. In nucleotides, the CDR3 is TGTGCCAGCAGCCAAGAATCCTCGGGCGCGGGGGGTTCCTACGAGCAGTACTTC. The V and J genes are TRBV4-2 and TRBJ2-7; 8 nucleotides agree with TRBD2. Per germline, CDR1 LGHNA and CDR2 YNFKEQ. Trimming removed 0 bases from V and 1 base from J; junction bases left unmatched: 11. The CDR3 is 18 residues long.